These 21 T cell receptor beta chains were sequenced from one sample in a study of blood T cell repertoires in COVID-19. Assay: immunoSEQ multiplex PCR; the TCRdb copy retains only in-frame clones and omits some. This table holds roughly 69,000 clones, roughly 91% found once. Sequenced input: peripheral blood. The source is a man between 45 and 60 years old with active COVID-19.

The V call is TRBV7-2, the J call TRBJ2-2; 7 positions match TRBD2. Trimming took 5 bases from V and 2 from J; bases not matched to a gene: 2. Germline V gene data show CDR1 as SGHTA and CDR2 as FQGNSA. The CDR3 contains 14 residues. The CDR3 sequence is CASSPGLNTGELFF. The DNA for the CDR3 is TGTGCCAGCAGCCCGGGACTAAACACCGGGGAGCTGTTTTTT.

The chain is built from TRBV29-1 and TRBJ2-3, with TRBD2 matching over 8 bases. The J segment lost 7 bases and the V segment lost 0 bases, leaving 9 bases of the junction unmatched. The CDR3 is 15 amino acids. Germline CDR1 SQVTM, CDR2 ANQGSEA. CDR3 bases: TGCAGCGTTGAAGAGCGGGGGGAGGACGACTATACGCAGTATTTT. It encodes CSVEERGEDDYTQYF.

This chain links TRBV9 with TRBJ2-5; unclear D gene. CDR3 length: 15 residues. CDR1 is SGDLS and CDR2 is YYNGEE in the germline V gene. V shed 4 bases and J shed 2 bases, with 15 bases lying between them. CDR3 nucleotide sequence: TGTGCCAGCAGCTCAAGCGCCGCTCCACAAGAGACCCAGTACTTC. Its protein is CASSSSAAPQETQYF.

The rearrangement uses TRBV9 and TRBJ2-5, with TRBD2 as a possible D gene (5 bases). The CDR3 runs to 14 residues. V was pared by 0 bases and J by 1 base, with 7 bases between. Germline CDR1 is SGDLS and CDR2 is YYNGEE. In DNA form, the CDR3 reads TGTGCCAGCAGCGTAGGGGGAGCCCAAGAGACCCAGTACTTC. Translation: CASSVGGAQETQYF. Using reference TRBV9 and TRBJ2-5 for the parts outside the CDR3, the full variable domain is DSGVTQTPKHLITATGQRVTLRCSPRSGDLSVYWYQQSLDQGLQFLIQYYNGEERAKGNILERFSAQQFPDLHSELNLSSLELGDSALYFCASSVGGAQETQYFGPGTRLLVL.

The V gene is TRBV30, the J gene TRBJ2-7; D may be TRBD1 (6 bases). CDR3 length: 15 residues. CDR1 and CDR2 (germline): GTSNPN, SVGIG (reference sequence). Trimming pared 1 base from V and 3 bases from J, leaving 16 bases between. This chain's CDR3 is CAWSAADRPGYEQYF. The CDR3 nucleotides read TGTGCCTGGAGTGCAGCAGACAGGCCGGGCTACGAGCAGTACTTC.

J is TRBJ2-1 and V is TRBV7-8, with D possibly matching TRBD2 (5 bases). The CDR3 is 14 residues long. Trimming removed 4 bases from V and 2 bases from J, with 9 bases in between. The germline V gene encodes CDR1 SGHVS and CDR2 FQNEAQ. The chain's CDR3 is CASSSSGAYNEQFF. The CDR3 DNA is TGTGCCAGCAGCTCAAGCGGAGCCTACAATGAGCAGTTCTTC.

This chain links TRBV5-5 with TRBJ2-1; a weak D match, TRBD2 (6 bases). V lost 4 bases and J lost 7, with 12 bases in between. The CDR3 consists of 13 residues. CDR1 SGHKS and CDR2 YYEKEE come from the germline V gene (reference sequence). CDR3 protein: CASSLGTLNEQFF. The CDR3 DNA is TGTGCCAGCAGCCTTGGGACTTTGAATGAGCAGTTCTTC.

The J gene is TRBJ1-4, the V gene TRBV9; a possible D gene is TRBD1 (5 bases). V was shortened by 1 base and J by 6 bases, with 13 bases between the two germline ends. Germline V gives CDR1 SGDLS, CDR2 YYNGEE. The CDR3 is made up of 15 amino acids. CDR3 amino acids: CASSVKGKGDEKLFF. The CDR3 DNA reads TGTGCCAGCAGCGTAAAAGGGAAAGGGGATGAAAAACTGTTTTTT.

The table lists this clone with a count of one. The chain recombines TRBV7-9 with TRBJ2-7, with TRBD1 matching 7 bases. The V gene's germline CDR1 is SEHNR and CDR2 FQNEAQ (reference sequence). The V gene end was trimmed by 0 bases and the J gene end by 2 bases; junction bases not matched to a gene: 1. The CDR3 has 14 amino acids. The CDR3, as DNA: TGTGCCAGCAGCTTAGCCACAGGGGCCTACGAGCAGTACTTC. Translation: CASSLATGAYEQYF.

V is TRBV5-8 and J is TRBJ1-5, with TRBD1 matching over 10 bases. With V trimmed by 1 base and J by 9 bases, 10 bases remained unmatched. Germline V gene sequence: CDR1 SGHTS, CDR2 YDEGEE. The CDR3 consists of 16 residues. The DNA of the CDR3 is TGTGCCAGCAGCTTGCCGGGACAGGGGTTAGGTCGGCCCCAGCATTTT. Translating it yields CASSLPGQGLGRPQHF. The full variable domain, with the rest looked up from reference TRBV5-8 and TRBJ1-5, is EAGVTQSPTHLIKTRGQQATLRCSPISGHTSVYWYQQALGLGLQFLLWYDEGEERNRGNFPPRFSGRQFPNYSSELNVNALELEDSALYLCASSLPGQGLGRPQHFGDGTRLSIL.

This clone was seen only once. The rearrangement links TRBV5-1 to TRBJ2-7; possibly TRBD2 for D (5 bases). There are 13 residues in the CDR3. V was clipped by 1 base and J by 5 bases, with 10 bases between them. The germline V gene has CDR1 SGHRS and CDR2 YFSETQ. In nucleotides, the CDR3 is TGCGCCAGCAGCTTGAGCTTGGAGGACGAGCAGTACTTC. Translated, it gives CASSLSLEDEQYF. The full variable domain, in which reference TRBV5-1 and TRBJ2-7 provide the parts outside the CDR3, is KAGVTQTPRYLIKTRGQQVTLSCSPISGHRSVSWYQQTPGQGLQFLFEYFSETQRNKGNFPGRFSGRQFSNSRSEMNVSTLELGDSALYLCASSLSLEDEQYFGPGTRLTVT.

The gene calls are TRBV4-1 and TRBJ2-1, with TRBD2 matching over 13 bases. CDR3 size: 21 residues. V dropped 3 bases and J dropped 1; count of bases not matched to a gene: 15. Germline V gene data show CDR1 as MGHRA and CDR2 as YSYEKL. The CDR3 bases are TGCGCCAGCAGCCACCTCCCTGGACTAGCGGGAGTGGTGCGATCCTACAATGAGCAGTTCTTC. Protein: CASSHLPGLAGVVRSYNEQFF.

The J gene is TRBJ2-2, the V gene TRBV5-1; D unclear. Per the germline V gene, CDR1 is SGHRS and CDR2 is YFSETQ. The CDR3 is made up of 18 amino acids. Trimming left V 2 bases short and J 0 bases short, with 17 bases between. CDR3 region: CASSFLPFAAANTGELFF. For the CDR3, the DNA is TGCGCCAGCAGCTTTCTCCCTTTCGCGGCTGCGAACACCGGGGAGCTGTTTTTT.

This sequence joins TRBV4-2 and TRBJ2-5; D uncertain. CDR3 size: 16 residues. Germline CDR1 LGHNA, CDR2 YNFKEQ. Trimming stripped 1 base from V and 0 bases from J, with 12 bases between. The CDR3 DNA is TGTGCCAGCAGCCAAGGTCGGCGGAGCGACCAAGAGACCCAGTACTTC. This sequence encodes CASSQGRRSDQETQYF.

The CDR3 loop is CASRGASSYNSPLHF. In DNA form, the CDR3 reads TGTGCCAGCCGGGGAGCTAGCTCCTATAATTCACCCCTCCACTTT. The chain uses TRBV2 and TRBJ1-6, with D unresolved. This CDR3 region has 15 residues. V shed 8 bases and J shed 0 bases, with 11 bases lying between them. Germline CDR1 and CDR2: SNHLY and FYNNEI.

The rearrangement joins TRBV19 to TRBJ1-4; a weak D match, TRBD1 (6 bases). Trimming stripped 7 bases from V and 0 bases from J, with 12 bases between. Germline CDR1 and CDR2: LNHDA and SQIVND (reference sequence). This CDR3 is 15 amino acids long. The CDR3 sequence: CASNMDRTTNEKLFF. In DNA, the CDR3 is TGTGCCAGTAACATGGACAGAACAACTAATGAAAAACTGTTTTTT.

The chain couples TRBV7-2 to TRBJ2-5, with D possibly matching TRBD1 (6 bases). The CDR3 spans 14 residues. CDR1 is SGHTA and CDR2 is FQGNSA in the germline V gene. V was pared by 3 bases and J by 5 bases, with 13 bases between. CDR3 nucleotides: TGTGCCAGCAGCTTTATGGGGGCCGGGGAGACCCAGTACTTC. Its translation is CASSFMGAGETQYF.

V usage is TRBV18 and J usage is TRBJ2-7; 8 bases align to TRBD1. This CDR3 region has 15 residues. CDR1 and CDR2 from the germline V gene are KGHSH and LQKENI. V lost 4 bases and J lost 3; bases outside the gene matches: 8. CDR3 loop: CASSLRGQGIYEQYF. The CDR3, as DNA: TGTGCCAGCTCACTCAGGGGGCAGGGGATCTACGAGCAGTACTTC. The full variable domain, in which reference TRBV18 and TRBJ2-7 provide the parts outside the CDR3, is NAGVMQNPRHLVRRRGQEARLRCSPMKGHSHVYWYRQLPEEGLKFMVYLQKENIIDESGMPKERFSAEFPKEGPSILRIQQVVRGDSAAYFCASSLRGQGIYEQYFGPGTRLTVT.

The chain combines TRBV30 with TRBJ1-1, with D uncertain. V was cut by 0 bases and J by 1 base, with 6 bases left in between. Germline V lookup: CDR1 GTSNPN, CDR2 SVGIG (reference sequence). The CDR3 is 13 residues long. The CDR3 DNA reads TGTGCCTGGAGTGTACAACGGAACACTGAAGCTTTCTTT. Translation gives CAWSVQRNTEAFF.

The chain combines TRBV6-2 or TRBV6-3 with TRBJ2-2; 10 bases align to TRBD1. The germline CDR1 and CDR2 sequences are MNHEY and SVGEGT. The CDR3 consists of 17 residues. J lost 3 bases, V lost 6 bases, and 10 bases had no gene match. Here the CDR3 reads CASSLTGGTFYTGELFF. CDR3 DNA sequence: TGTGCCAGCAGCCTGACAGGGGGCACTTTCTACACCGGGGAGCTGTTTTTT.

The genes are TRBV5-4 and TRBJ2-1; 9 bases are a match to TRBD2. Germline values: CDR1 SGHNT, CDR2 YYREEE (reference sequence). The CDR3 has 15 amino acids. V lost 3 bases and J lost 4; bases outside the gene matches: 5. As DNA, the CDR3 is TGTGCCAGCAGCTCTCTGGCGGGAGGGTACAATGAGCAGTTCTTC. Translation: CASSSLAGGYNEQFF. Looking up the rest from reference TRBV5-4 and TRBJ2-1 gives the full variable domain: ETGVTQSPTHLIKTRGQQVTLRCSSQSGHNTVSWYQQALGQGPQFIFQYYREEENGRGNFPPRFSGLQFPNYSSELNVNALELDDSALYLCASSSLAGGYNEQFFGPGTRLTVL.